The 30 T cell receptor beta chains reported below all come from one sample, sequenced in a study of cytomegalovirus exposure and HLA in healthy donors. Vbeta (60) and Jbeta (13) primers were used in the PCR. Here immunoSEQ multiplex PCR was the method, and the copy in TCRdb shows in-frame clones only, minus some. This sample has about 150,000 clones; around a tenth occur once, and the top ten carry approximately 1.7%. The sequencing input was PBMCs. These receptors came from a man aged 45-65 years in good health and CMV-seronegative.

Only a few counts were recorded for this clone. The V and J genes are TRBV6-6 and TRBJ2-7, with a possible D match to TRBD1 (6 bases). This CDR3 is 16 amino acids long. In germline, CDR1 is MNHNY, CDR2 SVGAGI (reference sequence). The V end lost 5 bases, the J end lost 3 bases, and 20 bases lay between the germline ends. The CDR3 here is CASSTIFQGTLYEQYF. In DNA, the CDR3 is TGTGCCAGCAGTACAATTTTCCAGGGGACCCTCTACGAGCAGTACTTC.

The CDR3, as DNA: TGTGCCATCAGTGATGGGAGCGAAGCTTTCTTT. Amino acids: CAISDGSEAFF. The V and J genes are TRBV10-3 and TRBJ1-1, with no clear D. Germline V lookup: CDR1 ENHRY, CDR2 SYGVKD. Trimming removed 3 bases at V and 8 bases at J, with 7 bases between. This CDR3 spans 11 amino acids.

The chain links TRBV6-5 to TRBJ2-3; unclear D gene. V was trimmed by 2 bases and J by 6 bases, leaving 12 bases between them. The CDR3 spans 14 residues. CDR1 is MNHEY and CDR2 is SVGAGI in the germline V gene. In DNA form, the CDR3 reads TGTGCCAGCAGTTACGGCTTTGGTAAGGATACGCAGTATTTT. Protein product: CASSYGFGKDTQYF.

The V call is TRBV11-2, the J call TRBJ1-2; the match to TRBD1 covers 10 bases. The CDR3 totals 13 residues. Germline loops: CDR1 SGHAT, CDR2 FQNNGV. The junction had 5 bases not matched to a gene; V was cut back by 5 bases and J by 8 bases. CDR3 nucleotide sequence: TGTGCCAGCAGCCAGGGACAGGGGAGCGGCTACACCTTC. It yields the protein CASSQGQGSGYTF.

This clone was detected a few times. The V and J genes are TRBV30 and TRBJ1-1; D is undetermined. The CDR3 extends over 14 amino acids. V lost 2 bases, J lost 0 bases, and 10 bases lay in between. Germline values: CDR1 GTSNPN, CDR2 SVGIG (reference sequence). The CDR3 nucleotides read TGTGCCTGGAGTAGAGGGATCCTGAACACTGAAGCTTTCTTT. This codes for CAWSRGILNTEAFF.

This clone came up a few times. In DNA, the CDR3 is TGTGCCAGCAGTCCCTCCTTCGGGACAGGGGAACAAGATACGCAGTATTTT. It codes for CASSPSFGTGEQDTQYF. This sequence joins TRBV27 and TRBJ2-3; TRBD1 matches 10 bases. Germline CDR1 and CDR2: MNHEY and SMNVEV (reference sequence). J was trimmed by 5 bases and V by 5 bases; bases with no gene match: 13. The CDR3 covers 17 residues.

This clone was seen a handful of times. The chain links TRBV28 to TRBJ1-2; 11 bases line up with TRBD1. Germline V gives CDR1 MDHEN, CDR2 SYDVKM. After removal of 10 bases from V and 7 bases from J, the junction contained 17 bases not matched to a gene. The CDR3 is made up of 16 amino acids. In DNA form, the CDR3 reads TGTGCCATCAACCCCCCGGACAGGGGGCTCTCCGGTGGCTACACCTTC. Translating gives CAINPPDRGLSGGYTF.

CDR3 sequence (DNA): TGTGCCAGCAGTTTGAATTGGGGACAGAAGAACACTGAAGCTTTCTTT. It specifies CASSLNWGQKNTEAFF. The chain recombines TRBV28 with TRBJ1-1, with 7 positions matching TRBD1. The CDR3 has 16 residues. Trimming cost V 3 bases and J 1 base; bases outside gene matches: 8. Germline CDR1 is MDHEN and CDR2 is SYDVKM.

This chain joins TRBV7-2 and TRBJ2-3, with 10 bases lining up with TRBD2. The CDR3 is 19 residues long. The V and J ends lost 4 bases and 0 bases, in that order; junction bases with no gene match: 13. The germline CDR1 and CDR2 sequences are SGHTA and FQGNSA. This CDR3 reads CASSSSTSGLISSTDTQYF. Written as DNA, the CDR3 is TGTGCCAGCAGCTCTTCGACTAGCGGGTTGATCTCTAGCACAGATACGCAGTATTTT.

The sample holds a few counts of this clone. This chain joins TRBV27 and TRBJ1-2; TRBD1 matches at 8 bases. V trimming: 3 bases; J trimming: 7 bases; junction bases outside the gene matches: 4. The CDR3 covers 13 residues. The V gene's germline CDR1 is MNHEY and CDR2 SMNVEV (reference sequence). The CDR3 region is CASSFQTGVGYTF. CDR3 DNA: TGTGCCAGCAGTTTTCAGACAGGGGTTGGCTACACCTTC.

This clone was seen more than once but under ten times. The V and J genes are TRBV4-1 and TRBJ2-7; TRBD1 agrees at 8 bases. CDR1 is MGHRA, CDR2 YSYEKL, per germline. The CDR3 totals 15 residues. V lost 3 bases and J lost 0; bases outside the gene matches: 4. The CDR3 sequence is CASSHTGGSSYEQYF. The CDR3 bases are TGCGCCAGCAGCCATACAGGGGGGAGCTCCTACGAGCAGTACTTC.

The chain employs TRBV7-2 and TRBJ1-4; D gene unclear. CDR1 is SGHTA, CDR2 FQGNSA, per germline. The CDR3 has 15 amino acids. V shed 5 bases and J shed 7 bases, with 17 bases lying between them. DNA of the CDR3: TGTGCCAGCAGCCCGCGACTATCGAAGGGTGAAAAACTGTTTTTT. Encoded protein: CASSPRLSKGEKLFF.

The V gene is TRBV7-3, the J gene TRBJ2-6, with unresolved D. Germline CDR1 reads SGHTA; CDR2 reads FQGTGA. This CDR3 has 14 residues. V was pared by 2 bases and J by 4 bases, with 6 bases between. CDR3 in amino acids: CASSLFSGANVLTF. CDR3 DNA: TGTGCCAGCAGCTTATTTTCGGGGGCCAACGTCCTGACTTTC.

The chain combines TRBV19 with TRBJ2-1; 15 bases agree with TRBD2. The CDR3 length is 16 residues. Germline trimming cut 5 bases from V and 7 bases from J; bases unmatched to any gene: 6. Germline CDR1 reads LNHDA; CDR2 reads SQIVND (reference sequence). CDR3 DNA: TGTGCCAGTAGTGGGGGACTAGCGGGAGGTTTTAATGAGCAGTTCTTC. This sequence encodes CASSGGLAGGFNEQFF.

This clone has just a few counts. This chain connects TRBV5-4 to TRBJ2-3; D is unresolved. The CDR3 consists of 12 residues. Trimming took off 3 bases at V and 6 bases at J, with 8 bases between the two ends. Looked up from germline, CDR1 is SGHNT and CDR2 is YYREEE (reference sequence). The CDR3 coding sequence is TGTGCCAGCAGCTCCGGAGAGGATACGCAGTATTTT. This gives the protein CASSSGEDTQYF. The full variable domain, in which reference TRBV5-4 and TRBJ2-3 provide the parts outside the CDR3, is ETGVTQSPTHLIKTRGQQVTLRCSSQSGHNTVSWYQQALGQGPQFIFQYYREEENGRGNFPPRFSGLQFPNYSSELNVNALELDDSALYLCASSSGEDTQYFGPGTRLTVL.

This clone was counted a few times. J is TRBJ1-1 and V is TRBV19; 7 bases align to TRBD1. The V gene's germline CDR1 is LNHDA and CDR2 SQIVND (reference sequence). This CDR3 is built from 12 residues. Trimming cost V 8 bases and J 7 bases; bases outside gene matches: 7. CDR3 in amino acids: CASSGTDNEAFF. CDR3 coding DNA: TGTGCCAGTTCCGGGACAGATAATGAAGCTTTCTTT.

This clone was detected a few times. This chain joins TRBV7-9 and TRBJ1-1, with TRBD1 matching 10 bases. The CDR3 totals 15 residues. Trimming cost V 5 bases and J 4 bases; bases outside gene matches: 7. Germline CDR1 SEHNR, CDR2 FQNEAQ (reference sequence). The CDR3 nucleotides read TGTGCCAGCAGCAAAACCGGGACAGGGGTCACTGAAGCTTTCTTT. Translation: CASSKTGTGVTEAFF.

The chain combines TRBV19 with TRBJ2-7, with TRBD1 identical over 11 bases. This CDR3 has 14 residues. CDR1 LNHDA and CDR2 SQIVND come from the germline V gene (reference sequence). V was pared by 5 bases and J by 3 bases, with 3 bases of the junction left unmatched. DNA of the CDR3: TGTGCCAGTAGTGGGACAGGGGGAATCTACGAGCAGTACTTC. This gives the protein CASSGTGGIYEQYF.

The chain recombines TRBV6-5 with TRBJ1-1; D gene uncertain. V lost 5 bases and J 1 base, leaving 8 bases between the germline ends. From germline, CDR1 is MNHEY and CDR2 SVGAGI. This CDR3 region has 13 residues. The CDR3 loop reads CASSNRRNTEAFF. The CDR3, as DNA: TGTGCCAGCAGTAATCGGAGGAACACTGAAGCTTTCTTT.

The chain joins TRBV25-1 to TRBJ1-3, with 7 nucleotides matching TRBD1. This CDR3 spans 16 amino acids. Germline-derived CDR1 and CDR2 are MGHDK and SYGVNS. Losses at the gene ends were 4 bases for V and 3 bases for J; bases not matched to a gene: 9. CDR3 coding DNA: TGTGCCAGCAGTGGGTTGACAGGGATGGTTGGAAACACCATATATTTT. Its translation is CASSGLTGMVGNTIYF.

This clone has only a few counts. The chain recombines TRBV29-1 with TRBJ2-2; TRBD2 is a possible D gene (6 bases). The germline V gene encodes CDR1 SQVTM and CDR2 ANQGSEA. Deletions cut 1 base from V and 3 bases from J, with 9 bases between. The CDR3 covers 14 residues. The CDR3 is CSVEGGKDTGELFF. The CDR3 DNA follows: TGCAGCGTTGAAGGCGGGAAGGACACCGGGGAGCTGTTTTTT.

The chain is built from TRBV4-2 and TRBJ2-7; 7 bases line up with TRBD2. Unmatched junction bases numbered 8, after V lost 0 bases and J lost 6 bases. The CDR3 consists of 15 residues. Germline V CDR1 and CDR2: LGHNA, YNFKEQ. CDR3 sequence: CASSQDWGLNGEQYF. As DNA, the CDR3 is TGTGCCAGCAGCCAAGATTGGGGACTAAACGGCGAGCAGTACTTC.

This clone was counted between two and nine times. The chain couples TRBV6-1 to TRBJ2-5; 9 bases match TRBD2. This CDR3 is built from 14 residues. The V and J ends lost 7 bases and 6 bases, in that order; junction bases with no gene match: 9. The germline V gene encodes CDR1 MNHNS and CDR2 SASEGT. The CDR3 sequence is CASTAGGVWQTQYF. CDR3 DNA: TGTGCCAGCACGGCGGGGGGGGTATGGCAGACCCAGTACTTC.

This clone came up a few times. The V and J genes are TRBV5-1 and TRBJ2-3; possibly TRBD1 for D (5 bases). V lost 9 bases and J 2 bases, leaving 13 bases between the germline ends. CDR1 is SGHRS, CDR2 YFSETQ, per germline. The CDR3 covers 13 residues. This CDR3 reads CATTGPVTDTQYF. For the CDR3, the DNA is TGCGCCACCACAGGACCCGTCACAGATACGCAGTATTTT.

This clone appeared a few times. The chain carries TRBV6-4 and TRBJ2-5; TRBD2 is a possible D gene (6 bases). V shed 4 bases and J shed 2 bases, with 11 bases lying between them. Germline V gene lookup returns CDR1 MRHNA and CDR2 SNTAGT. This CDR3 comprises 14 residues. Here the CDR3 DNA reads TGTGCCAGCAGTGCCACCGGGACTCAAGAGACCCAGTACTTC. Translated: CASSATGTQETQYF.

The gene calls are TRBV5-6 and TRBJ2-1; possibly TRBD2 for D (6 bases). In germline, CDR1 is SGHDT, CDR2 YYEEEE. V was pared by 2 bases and J by 4 bases, with 10 bases between. The CDR3 sequence is 14 residues long. The DNA of the CDR3 is TGTGCCAGCAGCTTTAGCGGTCAGTACAATGAGCAGTTCTTC. Protein: CASSFSGQYNEQFF.

This rearrangement joins TRBV27 to TRBJ1-5, with TRBD1 matching 10 bases. J was trimmed by 0 bases and V by 6 bases; bases with no gene match: 14. CDR3 length: 19 amino acids. Germline V lookup: CDR1 MNHEY, CDR2 SMNVEV (reference sequence). CDR3 sequence (DNA): TGTGCCAGCAGCCTACGTCTTCCGGGACAGGGGTATAGCAATCAGCCCCAGCATTTT. Amino acids: CASSLRLPGQGYSNQPQHF.

CDR3 in DNA: TGTGCCACCCCAAGGCAGGGCACCGACACTGAAGCTTTCTTT. Translating gives CATPRQGTDTEAFF. The chain joins TRBV6-1 to TRBJ1-1; tentative D call: TRBD1 (5 bases). V lost 10 bases and J 3 bases, leaving 18 bases between the germline ends. In germline, CDR1 is MNHNS, CDR2 SASEGT. The CDR3 is made up of 14 amino acids.

The chain uses TRBV27 and TRBJ1-4; 7 positions match TRBD1. The CDR3 is 15 amino acids. Germline CDR1 reads MNHEY; CDR2 reads SMNVEV (reference sequence). The V gene end was trimmed by 2 bases and the J gene end by 7 bases; junction bases not matched to a gene: 7. In DNA, the CDR3 is TGTGCCAGCAGTTTAAACAGGGGTAAGGGTGAAAAACTGTTTTTT. Encoded protein: CASSLNRGKGEKLFF.

The chain links TRBV10-2 to TRBJ1-2, with TRBD1 identical over 8 bases. Germline CDR1 WSHSY, CDR2 SAAADI. Trimming at V came to 6 bases and at J to 5 bases, leaving 8 bases not matched to a gene. The CDR3 sequence is 14 residues long. The CDR3 region has the DNA TGCGCCAGCAGGCCCCAGGGGGCAGGGTATGGCTACACCTTC. Its protein is CASRPQGAGYGYTF.